This T cell receptor beta chain was captured in a study of T-cell memory formation after mild COVID-19. Study context: TCR clustering was largely donor specific.

The TCR alpha and TCR beta cDNA libraries, bearing sample barcodes and UMIs, were generated by 5'RACE using constant-segment primers. TCRdb passed the 5' RACE reads through MiXCR, listing each CDR3 protein once. The table shows 550,000 to 650,000 distinct CDR3 sequences, with about 18% occurring only once. As regards this clonotype: What it binds is unknown.

Germline assignment: CDR1 MNHEY and CDR2 SMNVEV (reference sequence). This CDR3 is 13 amino acids long. The V end was cut by 6 bases, the J end by 9 bases, with 18 bases between. Study-wide points: Researchers report contracting CD4+ clones mostly in CM and EM, with CD8+ clones in EMRA. Some SARS-CoV-2-responding clones were already detected in memory before infection.

V gene TRBV27 combines with J gene TRBJ2-7; D could derive from TRBD1 or TRBD2 (5 bases each). Sequencing was performed on PBMCs or a T cell subset sorted from them (not recorded which). The source of this sequence is an adult woman who had mild COVID-19 (a few samples of this study predate the infection). Cell type and time point are not known. This CDR3 reads CASRYRDGVAQYF. The CDR3 nucleotides read TGTGCCAGCAGATACCGGGACGGTGTAGCGCAGTACTTC.